This passage covers 24 T cell receptor beta chains from one sample sequenced in a study of molecular identifiers for immune sequencing clone quantification. TCRdb reprocessed the PCR reads with MiXCR, giving one entry per CDR3 protein. The sample lists approximately 550,000 distinct CDR3 sequences, approximately 25% seen once, with around 0.76% in the top ten. Sequenced sample: naive CD8+ T cells from blood, with Jurkat cell RNA spiked in. As to subset: FACS-sorted CD8+CD4-CCR7+CD45RA+ naive T cells. All receptors derive from a human donor in good health. Some libraries in this study had Jurkat cell RNA spiked in.

This clonotype was counted between two and nine times. The chain recombines TRBV28 with TRBJ2-7; maybe TRBD2 (5 bases). V lost 3 bases and J lost 2, with 14 bases in between. Germline-derived CDR1 and CDR2 are MDHEN and SYDVKM. This CDR3 spans 15 amino acids. The CDR3 loop is CASSLRLAQAYEQYF. As DNA, the CDR3 is TGTGCCAGCAGTTTGCGCCTAGCCCAAGCCTACGAGCAGTACTTC.

This clonotype was seen a single time. The CDR3 region is CASSHTDETSYEQYF. In nucleotides, the CDR3 is TGTGCCAGCAGTCACACCGATGAAACCTCCTACGAGCAGTACTTC. The chain combines TRBV6-5 with TRBJ2-7; no clear D. The CDR3 is 15 amino acids. V shed 5 bases and J shed 0 bases, with 14 bases lying between them. Germline lookup yields CDR1 MNHEY and CDR2 SVGAGI.

V and J are TRBV20-1 and TRBJ1-4; D is perhaps TRBD1 (6 bases). V was cut by 4 bases and J by 3 bases, with 15 bases left in between. Germline V gene data show CDR1 as DFQATT and CDR2 as SNEGSKA (reference sequence). The CDR3 runs 15 residues. The CDR3 loop reads CSAKGQGFPNEKLFF. Written as DNA, the CDR3 is TGCAGTGCTAAGGGCCAGGGGTTTCCTAATGAAAAACTGTTTTTT.

The chain employs TRBV6-2 or TRBV6-3 and TRBJ2-3, with 7 bases lining up with TRBD2. Per germline, CDR1 MNHEY and CDR2 SVGEGT. The V segment lost 0 bases and the J segment 2 bases; nucleotides outside the gene matches: 5. This CDR3 region has 16 residues. CDR3 loop: CASSYSAGDPTDTQYF. The CDR3 DNA is TGTGCCAGCAGTTACTCCGCGGGGGACCCCACAGATACGCAGTATTTT.

This clonotype was detected a few times. The V and J genes are TRBV7-9 and TRBJ2-7, with 7 nucleotides matching TRBD2. CDR1 is SEHNR, CDR2 FQNEAQ, per germline (reference sequence). The CDR3 has 14 residues. The J segment lost 2 bases and the V segment lost 5 bases, leaving 6 bases of the junction unmatched. The CDR3 sequence: CASSGGLNPYEQYF. DNA for the CDR3: TGTGCCAGCAGCGGGGGACTAAATCCCTACGAGCAGTACTTC.

This clonotype was recorded many times. The chain combines TRBV7-2 with TRBJ2-3; 11 bases agree with TRBD1. The germline gives CDR1 SGHTA, CDR2 FQGNSA. The CDR3 totals 15 residues. V lost 4 bases to trimming and J lost 14 bases; unmatched junction nucleotides: 14. The CDR3 region is CASSYMDRGPPNWYF. Written as DNA, the CDR3 is TGTGCCAGCAGCTACATGGACAGGGGGCCCCCGAATTGGTATTTT.

As to this clonotype: A clone one base away is much larger, so this may be a read error. J is TRBJ2-5 and V is TRBV7-2; a weak D match, TRBD1 (5 bases). The CDR3 has 16 residues. Germline assignment: CDR1 SGHTA and CDR2 FQGNSA. V shed 4 bases and J shed 9 bases, with 24 bases lying between them. The CDR3, as DNA: TGTGCCAGCAGCTCCTACGGCAGGGCGTTAACACCGCCCCAGTACTTC. Its protein product is CASSSYGRALTPPQYF.

This chain links TRBV6-5 with TRBJ2-7; no definite D call. CDR3 length equals 12 residues. Trimming cost V 7 bases and J 1 base, with 8 bases left between them. CDR1 and CDR2 from the germline V gene are MNHEY and SVGAGI. The CDR3 protein is CASISESYEQYF. CDR3 DNA sequence: TGTGCCAGCATTAGTGAGTCCTACGAGCAGTACTTC.

The V and J genes are TRBV9 and TRBJ2-3; maybe TRBD2 (6 bases). Germline CDR1 reads SGDLS; CDR2 reads YYNGEE. This CDR3 region has 14 residues. The ends were cut back, 0 bases at V and 4 bases at J, with 9 bases in the middle. The CDR3 protein is CASSVGGVPDTQYF. CDR3 bases: TGTGCCAGCAGCGTAGGGGGGGTGCCAGATACGCAGTATTTT.

This clonotype was counted many times. V and J are TRBV29-1 and TRBJ2-7; the D is unclear. CDR1 and CDR2 from the germline V gene are SQVTM and ANQGSEA. The germline V and J ends were trimmed by 0 bases and 3 bases, with 12 bases remaining between them. This CDR3 is built from 14 residues. The CDR3 sequence: CSVEDPSEDYEQYF. Written as DNA, the CDR3 is TGCAGCGTTGAAGATCCTTCCGAGGACTACGAGCAGTACTTC.

In its sample, this clonotype was seen many times. The V call is TRBV9, the J call TRBJ1-2; unclear D gene. The CDR3 totals 14 residues. Per germline, CDR1 SGDLS and CDR2 YYNGEE. V was clipped by 3 bases and J by 4 bases, with 13 bases between them. The CDR3, as DNA: TGTGCCAGCAGCGAAGACAACCCCGTCTATGGCTACACCTTC. Encoded protein: CASSEDNPVYGYTF.

The chain employs TRBV25-1 and TRBJ2-7; 8 nucleotides line up with TRBD1. The ends lost 2 bases at V and 2 bases at J; junction bases unmatched: 5. Germline loops: CDR1 MGHDK, CDR2 SYGVNS. The CDR3 has 15 residues. CDR3 in amino acids: CASSEGVTGAYEQYF. The CDR3 DNA follows: TGTGCCAGCAGTGAAGGAGTGACAGGGGCCTACGAGCAGTACTTC.

This clonotype was seen ten or more times. This chain uses TRBV7-9 with TRBJ2-6, with D possibly being TRBD1 (6 bases). V was trimmed by 0 bases and J by 0 bases, leaving 12 bases between them. The CDR3 runs 18 residues. Germline CDR1 SEHNR, CDR2 FQNEAQ (reference sequence). The CDR3, as DNA: TGTGCCAGCAGCTTAGCTACAGGGCCTCTCTCTGGGGCCAACGTCCTGACTTTC. This codes for CASSLATGPLSGANVLTF.

In this sample, this clonotype turned up a few times. V gene TRBV29-1 combines with J gene TRBJ2-7, with 7 nucleotides matching TRBD1. The germline CDR1 and CDR2 sequences are SQVTM and ANQGSEA. This CDR3 contains 13 residues. V gave up 3 bases and J gave up 3 bases; unmatched junction bases: 5. CDR3 residues: CSVETGLNYEQYF. CDR3 DNA sequence: TGCAGCGTTGAGACAGGGCTGAACTACGAGCAGTACTTC.

This clonotype was recorded many times. The chain has TRBV6-6 and TRBJ1-1, with a tentative D call TRBD1 (5 bases). CDR1 is MNHNY and CDR2 is SVGAGI in the germline V gene (reference sequence). This CDR3 has 13 residues. V dropped 0 bases and J dropped 6 bases, with 8 bases sitting between them. In DNA form, the CDR3 reads TGTGCCAGCAGTTACTCTCAGGGCTCTGAAGCTTTCTTT. Amino acid sequence: CASSYSQGSEAFF.

Note on this clonotype: With a much larger clone just one base away, this may be a read error. The CDR3: CASGQTSSETQYF. CDR3 bases: TGCGCCAGCGGCCAAACTAGCAGCGAGACCCAGTACTTC. The chain recombines TRBV4-3 with TRBJ2-5, with D perhaps TRBD2 (6 bases). The CDR3 is 13 residues long. Germline V gene data show CDR1 as LGHNA and CDR2 as YSLEER.

This clonotype was seen a few times. The chain couples TRBV20-1 to TRBJ2-3; TRBD2 might be the D (6 bases). The CDR3 is made up of 14 amino acids. In germline, CDR1 is DFQATT, CDR2 SNEGSKA (reference sequence). With 6 bases removed from V and 2 bases from J, the gap between germline ends came to 15 bases. The CDR3 sequence: CSADRLDLTDTQYF. CDR3 nucleotide sequence: TGCAGTGCCGATCGACTAGACCTCACAGATACGCAGTATTTT.

Notes on this clonotype: This could be a read error, since a much larger clone is one nucleotide away. Without the conserved terminal phenylalanine or tryptophan, this CDR3 likely stems from a read error. The rearrangement uses TRBV9 and TRBJ2-7, with D perhaps matching TRBD2 (6 bases). V shed 0 bases and J shed 7 bases, with 20 bases lying between them. The CDR3 is 16 residues long. The germline V gene encodes CDR1 SGDLS and CDR2 YYNGEE. CDR3: CASSVGGTGALGEQYL. DNA for the CDR3: TGTGCCAGCAGCGTAGGAGGAACGGGAGCCCTAGGGGAGCAGTACCTC.

This clonotype showed up many times. The CDR3 nucleotides are TGTGCCAGCAGCTTAGCGCTTGGCCCTAGCCCAACCTACGAGCAGTACTTC. Encoded protein: CASSLALGPSPTYEQYF. This chain links TRBV7-2 with TRBJ2-7; a possible D gene is TRBD2 (5 bases). CDR1 and CDR2 from the germline V gene are SGHTA and FQGNSA. This CDR3 is 17 amino acids long. V was clipped by 0 bases and J by 2 bases, with 17 bases between them.

This chain joins TRBV11-2 and TRBJ1-1, with D possibly being TRBD1 (5 bases). This CDR3 spans 13 amino acids. V was trimmed by 6 bases and J by 0 bases, leaving 8 bases between them. Germline values: CDR1 SGHAT, CDR2 FQNNGV. CDR3 DNA sequence: TGTGCCAGCAGGGAGACAGTGAACACTGAAGCTTTCTTT. Protein: CASRETVNTEAFF.

On this clonotype: At one boundary the junction diverges from the germline segment, which might be a read error. The chain combines TRBV4-1 with TRBJ2-5; TRBD1 might be the D (6 bases). CDR1 MGHRA and CDR2 YSYEKL come from the germline V gene. The CDR3 is 20 residues long. The CDR3 reads CASSPHRQYSPRGVQGTQYF. The CDR3 DNA reads as TGCGCCAGCAGCCCGCACCGACAGTATTCCCCCAGGGGAGTCCAAGGGACCCAGTACTTC.

This clonotype appeared a few times. The CDR3 DNA sequence: TGCAGTGCCAGGGTAGGACAGACTAGCACAGATACGCAGTATTTT. Translated, it gives CSARVGQTSTDTQYF. V gene TRBV20-1 combines with J gene TRBJ2-3, with D possibly being TRBD1 (6 bases). The CDR3 is made up of 15 amino acids. Per the germline V gene, CDR1 is DFQATT and CDR2 is SNEGSKA (reference sequence). The V end lost 6 bases, the J end lost 0 bases, and 16 bases lay between the germline ends.

The chain links TRBV2 to TRBJ2-1; D call uncertain. Germline loops: CDR1 SNHLY, CDR2 FYNNEI. V was trimmed by 8 bases and J by 3 bases, leaving 14 bases between them. The CDR3 totals 14 residues. Here the CDR3 DNA reads TGTGCCAGCCTAATGGCGGTATTCTACAATGAGCAGTTCTTC. Encoded protein: CASLMAVFYNEQFF.

As to this clonotype: A much larger clone sits a single nucleotide away, making a read error possible. The genes are TRBV7-9 and TRBJ1-4; tentatively, D is TRBD1 (6 bases). This CDR3 has 12 amino acids. Germline loops: CDR1 SEHNR, CDR2 FQNEAQ (reference sequence). CDR3 nucleotides: TGTGCCAGCAGCCACAGGGAAGGAAAACCGTTTTTT. It specifies CASSHREGKPFF.